The T cell receptor beta chain under discussion was sequenced for a study of shared clonotypes between healthy human individuals. V dropped 4 bases and J dropped 3; count of bases not matched to a gene: 8. Germline CDR1 and CDR2: LNHDA and SQIVND (reference sequence). This CDR3 comprises 16 residues. The protocol was immunoSEQ multiplex PCR, while the TCRdb copy is restricted to in-frame clones and leaves out a portion. There are about 2.4 million clones in the sample; approximately 93% occur only once, and roughly 0.36% lies in the top ten. The source is a man younger than 35 in good health. Some clones in this sample may be carry-over from other donors' samples. This chain links TRBV19 with TRBJ2-7; 11 nucleotides align to TRBD1. Sequencing was carried out using naive CD4+ T cells from PBMCs. The subset was: CD45RA+ positively selected. In DNA form, the CDR3 reads TGTGCCAGTAGTAAAACCGGGACAGGGGGTTACTACGAGCAGTACTTC. It yields the protein CASSKTGTGGYYEQYF.